These T cell receptor beta chains were read from a single sample in a study of T-cell memory formation after mild COVID-19. TCRdb analysed the 5' RACE reads with MiXCR anew, one entry per CDR3 protein. The repertoire holds 250,000 to 350,000 distinct CDR3 sequences, with roughly 15% as singletons. Sample: PBMCs or a T cell subset sorted from them (not recorded which). The receptors come from a man aged 18 to 29 who had mild COVID-19 (a few samples of this study predate the infection). Cell type and time point are not known. The CDR3 runs from the conserved cysteine through the conserved F or W. The order of the fields is CDR3 protein, CDR3 DNA, clone size, J gene, CDR3 length, V gene, D gene. D genes are given only for firm matches. Expanded clones get a size class; other rows say once, few or many, or leave the size out.

CDR3 protein: CAISDSTDTQYF
CDR3 DNA: TGTGCCATCAGTGATTCCACGGATACGCAGTATTTT
clone size: .
J gene: TRBJ2-3
CDR3 length: 12
V gene: TRBV10-3
D gene: .

CDR3 protein: CASSVGKDYFSGELFF
CDR3 DNA: TGCGCCAGCAGTGTGGGGAAGGACTATTTTTCCGGGGAGCTGTTTTTT
clone size: .
J gene: TRBJ2-2
CDR3 length: 16
V gene: TRBV10-2
D gene: .

CDR3 protein: CASSPEGGWNTEAFF
CDR3 DNA: TGCGCCAGCAGCCCCGAGGGGGGGTGGAACACTGAAGCTTTCTTT
clone size: few
J gene: TRBJ1-1
CDR3 length: 15
V gene: TRBV5-1
D gene: .

CDR3 protein: CASSLARWELFF
CDR3 DNA: TGTGCCAGCAGTTTAGCTAGGTGGGAGCTGTTTTTT
clone size: .
J gene: TRBJ2-2
CDR3 length: 12
V gene: TRBV12-3/TRBV12-4
D gene: .

CDR3 protein: CASTATDTQYF
CDR3 DNA: TGTGCCAGCACAGCCACAGATACGCAGTATTTT
clone size: .
J gene: TRBJ2-3
CDR3 length: 11
V gene: TRBV6-2/TRBV6-3
D gene: .

CDR3 protein: CASSSALAKNIQYF
CDR3 DNA: TGTGCCAGCAGCTCTGCTCTAGCCAAAAACATTCAGTACTTC
clone size: .
J gene: TRBJ2-4
CDR3 length: 14
V gene: TRBV11-2
D gene: .

CDR3 protein: CASSSRVEGTEAFF
CDR3 DNA: TGTGCCAGTTCCTCCAGAGTGGAAGGCACTGAAGCTTTCTTT
clone size: .
J gene: TRBJ1-1
CDR3 length: 14
V gene: TRBV12-3/TRBV12-4
D gene: .

CDR3 protein: CSAPTGHGYTF
CDR3 DNA: TGCAGCGCCCCGACAGGCCATGGCTACACCTTC
clone size: .
J gene: TRBJ1-2
CDR3 length: 11
V gene: TRBV29-1
D gene: .

CDR3 protein: CASTRQGAGDEQYF
CDR3 DNA: TGTGCCAGCACTAGACAGGGGGCTGGGGACGAGCAGTACTTC
clone size: .
J gene: TRBJ2-7
CDR3 length: 14
V gene: TRBV27
D gene: TRBD1

CDR3 protein: CSAQAGGDREQFF
CDR3 DNA: TGCAGTGCTCAAGCGGGGGGGGACAGGGAGCAGTTCTTC
clone size: many
J gene: TRBJ2-1
CDR3 length: 13
V gene: TRBV20-1
D gene: TRBD2

CDR3 protein: CASSPGQLLLGEKLFF
CDR3 DNA: TGTGCCAGCAGCCCCGGACAGCTCCTACTAGGGGAAAAACTGTTTTTT
clone size: .
J gene: TRBJ1-4
CDR3 length: 16
V gene: TRBV7-6
D gene: .

CDR3 protein: CSGGGVAKNIQYF
CDR3 DNA: TGCAGTGGAGGGGGGGTAGCCAAAAACATTCAGTACTTC
clone size: few
J gene: TRBJ2-4
CDR3 length: 13
V gene: TRBV20-1
D gene: .

CDR3 protein: CSAREGAKNRVEAFF
CDR3 DNA: TGCAGTGCTAGAGAAGGGGCCAAGAATCGCGTTGAAGCTTTCTTT
clone size: .
J gene: TRBJ1-1
CDR3 length: 15
V gene: TRBV20-1
D gene: .

CDR3 protein: CASSLTGTGMNTQYF
CDR3 DNA: TGTGCCAGCAGCTTAACCGGGACAGGGATGAATACGCAGTATTTT
clone size: .
J gene: TRBJ2-3
CDR3 length: 15
V gene: TRBV7-2
D gene: TRBD1

CDR3 protein: CASSDWTSGEETQYF
CDR3 DNA: TGTGCCAGCAGCGACTGGACTAGCGGGGAAGAGACCCAGTACTTC
clone size: few
J gene: TRBJ2-5
CDR3 length: 15
V gene: TRBV5-4
D gene: TRBD2

CDR3 protein: CASSERGTYEQYF
CDR3 DNA: TGTGCCAGCAGTGAACGGGGGACCTACGAGCAGTACTTC
clone size: .
J gene: TRBJ2-7
CDR3 length: 13
V gene: TRBV25-1
D gene: .